This entry concerns a single T cell receptor beta chain. These data originate in a study of technical replicates of blood from a few donors. CDR3 size: 13 residues. Germline V gene lookup returns CDR1 MDHEN and CDR2 SYDVKM. V was clipped by 2 bases and J by 1 base, with 5 bases between them. Assay: immunoSEQ multiplex PCR; the TCRdb copy retains only in-frame clones and omits some. Among 95,000 to 100,000 clones, over 90% were seen once, and the ten largest hold 0.21%. The sequencing sample was made of T cells isolated from PBMCs. The receptor's source is a human donor in good health. The chain recombines TRBV28 with TRBJ1-1; no firm D call. DNA of the CDR3: TGTGCCAGCAGTTTAACTCAGAACACTGAAGCTTTCTTT. This translates into CASSLTQNTEAFF.